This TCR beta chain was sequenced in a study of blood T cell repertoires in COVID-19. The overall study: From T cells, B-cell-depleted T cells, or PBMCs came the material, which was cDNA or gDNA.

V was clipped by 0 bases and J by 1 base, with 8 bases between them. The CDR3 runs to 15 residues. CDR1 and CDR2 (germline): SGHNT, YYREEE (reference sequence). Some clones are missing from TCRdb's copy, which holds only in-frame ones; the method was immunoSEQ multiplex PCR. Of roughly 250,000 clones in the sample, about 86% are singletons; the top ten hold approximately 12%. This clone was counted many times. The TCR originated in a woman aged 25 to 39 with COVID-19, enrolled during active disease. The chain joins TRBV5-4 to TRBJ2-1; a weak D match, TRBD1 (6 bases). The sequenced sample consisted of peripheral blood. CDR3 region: CASSLEGGSYNEQFF. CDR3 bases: TGTGCCAGCAGCTTGGAAGGGGGTTCCTACAATGAGCAGTTCTTC.